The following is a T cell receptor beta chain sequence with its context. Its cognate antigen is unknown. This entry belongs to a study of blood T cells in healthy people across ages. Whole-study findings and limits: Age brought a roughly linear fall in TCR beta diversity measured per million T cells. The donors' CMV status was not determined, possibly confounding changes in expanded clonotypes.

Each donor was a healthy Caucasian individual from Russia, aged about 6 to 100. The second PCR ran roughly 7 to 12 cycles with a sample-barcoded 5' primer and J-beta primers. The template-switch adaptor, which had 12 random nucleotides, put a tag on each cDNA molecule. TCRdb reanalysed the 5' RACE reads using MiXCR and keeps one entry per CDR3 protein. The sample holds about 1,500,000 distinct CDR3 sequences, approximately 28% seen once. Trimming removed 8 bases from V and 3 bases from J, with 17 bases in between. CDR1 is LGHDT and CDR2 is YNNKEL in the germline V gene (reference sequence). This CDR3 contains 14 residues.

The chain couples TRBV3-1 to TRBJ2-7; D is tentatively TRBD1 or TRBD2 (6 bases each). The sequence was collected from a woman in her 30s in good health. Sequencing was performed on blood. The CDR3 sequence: CASSPGAGCYEQYF. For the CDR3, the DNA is TGTGCCAGCTCCCCGGGGGCGGGCTGCTACGAGCAGTACTTC.